This T cell receptor (beta chain) emerged from a study of spatial heterogeneity in lung cancer. Germline V CDR1 and CDR2: MDHEN, SYDVKM. The CDR3 totals 15 residues. V lost 4 bases and J lost 6, with 13 bases in between. TCRdb reanalysed the 5' RACE reads using MiXCR and keeps one entry per CDR3 protein. The sample carries roughly 16,000 distinct CDR3 sequences, roughly 6% recorded once. This clonotype was observed at least ten times. Sample time point: blood at routine non-recurrence follow-up after resection. No cells were sorted before sequencing. The whole RNA sequenced was extracted from tumor, nontumor lung or frozen PBMC.

This clonotype was obtained from a male donor with early-stage non-small cell lung cancer. The genes are TRBV28 and TRBJ1-6, with a tentative D call TRBD1 (5 bases). The sequencing used PBMCs, collected at follow-up. The CDR3 nucleotides read TGTGCCAGCAGTTCCCCGGGACGGCTTAATTCACCCCTCCACTTT. This sequence encodes CASSSPGRLNSPLHF.